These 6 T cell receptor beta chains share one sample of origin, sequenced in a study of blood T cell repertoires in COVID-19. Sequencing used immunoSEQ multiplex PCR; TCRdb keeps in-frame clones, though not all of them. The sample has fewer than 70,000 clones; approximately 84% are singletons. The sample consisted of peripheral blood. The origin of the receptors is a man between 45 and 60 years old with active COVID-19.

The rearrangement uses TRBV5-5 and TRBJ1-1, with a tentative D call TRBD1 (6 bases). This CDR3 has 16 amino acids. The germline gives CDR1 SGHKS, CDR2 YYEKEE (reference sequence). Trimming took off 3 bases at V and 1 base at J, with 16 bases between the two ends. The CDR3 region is CASSWTQGHKNTEAFF. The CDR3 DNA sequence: TGTGCCAGCAGCTGGACTCAGGGACATAAGAACACTGAAGCTTTCTTT.

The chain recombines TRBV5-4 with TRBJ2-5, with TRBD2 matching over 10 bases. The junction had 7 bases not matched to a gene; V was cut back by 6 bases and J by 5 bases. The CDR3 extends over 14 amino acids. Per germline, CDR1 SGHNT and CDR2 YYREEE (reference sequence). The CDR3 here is CASNLASGGETQYF. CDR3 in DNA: TGTGCCAGCAATCTGGCTAGCGGGGGTGAGACCCAGTACTTC.

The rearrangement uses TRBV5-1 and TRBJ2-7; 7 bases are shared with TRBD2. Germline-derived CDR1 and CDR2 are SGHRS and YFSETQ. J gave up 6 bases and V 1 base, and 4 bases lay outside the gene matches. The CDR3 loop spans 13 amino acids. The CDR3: CASSLLASGEQYF. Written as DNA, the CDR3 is TGCGCCAGCAGCTTGTTGGCTAGCGGCGAGCAGTACTTC. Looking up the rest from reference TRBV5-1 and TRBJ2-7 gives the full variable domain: KAGVTQTPRYLIKTRGQQVTLSCSPISGHRSVSWYQQTPGQGLQFLFEYFSETQRNKGNFPGRFSGRQFSNSRSEMNVSTLELGDSALYLCASSLLASGEQYFGPGTRLTVT.

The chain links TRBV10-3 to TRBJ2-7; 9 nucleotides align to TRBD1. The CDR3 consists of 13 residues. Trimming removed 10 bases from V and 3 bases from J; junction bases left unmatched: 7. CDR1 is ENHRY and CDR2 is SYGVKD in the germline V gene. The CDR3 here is CATNRDRDYEQYF. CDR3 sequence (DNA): TGTGCCACAAACCGGGACAGGGACTACGAGCAGTACTTC.

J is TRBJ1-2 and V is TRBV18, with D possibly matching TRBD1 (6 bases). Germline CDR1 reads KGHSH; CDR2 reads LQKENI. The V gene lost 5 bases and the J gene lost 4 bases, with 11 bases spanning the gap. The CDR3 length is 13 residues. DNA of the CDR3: TGTGCCAGCTCAAGGGACACGATCTATGGCTACACCTTC. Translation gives CASSRDTIYGYTF.

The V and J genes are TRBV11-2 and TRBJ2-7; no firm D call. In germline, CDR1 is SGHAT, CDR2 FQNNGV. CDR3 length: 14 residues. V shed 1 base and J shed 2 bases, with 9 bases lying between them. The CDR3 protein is CASSLGGTPYEQYF. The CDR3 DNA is TGTGCCAGCAGCTTAGGAGGCACCCCCTACGAGCAGTACTTC.